This is a list of T cell receptor beta chains from one sample in a study of early T cells in non-severe SARS-CoV-2 infection. TCRdb redid the calling of the 5' RACE reads with MiXCR, one entry per CDR3 protein. The profile covers roughly 40,000 distinct CDR3 sequences, with 5% to 6.5% appearing a single time and around 4.8% taken by the ten largest. Sequencing input: whole blood. These TCRs come from an adult who was a healthcare worker with PCR-confirmed SARS-CoV-2 infection or an uninfected control (not recorded which). The CDR3 runs from the conserved cysteine through the conserved F or W. Fields, in order: D gene, J gene, V gene, clone size, CDR3 protein. D genes are given only for firm matches. Only part of the rows carry a size: once, few, many, or a class if the clone is expanded.

d_gene: .
j_gene: TRBJ2-3
v_gene: TRBV7-2
abundance: many
CDR3aa: CASSLAGASRTQYF

d_gene: .
j_gene: TRBJ1-2
v_gene: TRBV29-1
abundance: medium-sized
CDR3aa: CSGQKGYTF

d_gene: TRBD1
j_gene: TRBJ2-1
v_gene: TRBV27
abundance: many
CDR3aa: CASSPRTGSPPYNEQFF

d_gene: TRBD1
j_gene: TRBJ1-2
v_gene: TRBV4-1
abundance: few
CDR3aa: CASSHTGAADYGYTF

d_gene: .
j_gene: TRBJ1-4
v_gene: TRBV7-2
abundance: many
CDR3aa: CASSPGWASDEKLFF

d_gene: .
j_gene: TRBJ1-4
v_gene: TRBV29-1
abundance: many
CDR3aa: CSALGAGSATNEKLFF

d_gene: .
j_gene: TRBJ2-7
v_gene: TRBV28
abundance: many
CDR3aa: CASSAYGQVFF

d_gene: TRBD1
j_gene: TRBJ1-2
v_gene: TRBV27
abundance: .
CDR3aa: CASSYGTDYGYTF

d_gene: .
j_gene: TRBJ2-5
v_gene: TRBV6-1
abundance: many
CDR3aa: CAATRGRETQYF

d_gene: .
j_gene: TRBJ1-4
v_gene: TRBV18
abundance: many
CDR3aa: CASSPPAEYNEKLFF

d_gene: .
j_gene: TRBJ2-2
v_gene: TRBV11-3
abundance: .
CDR3aa: CASSSGTPPGELFF

d_gene: TRBD1
j_gene: TRBJ2-7
v_gene: TRBV5-1
abundance: many
CDR3aa: CASSRDGQGSYEQYF

d_gene: .
j_gene: TRBJ1-5
v_gene: TRBV6-1
abundance: many
CDR3aa: CASSATFGQPQHF

d_gene: .
j_gene: TRBJ2-1
v_gene: TRBV5-1
abundance: many
CDR3aa: CASSLVSVHNEQFF

d_gene: .
j_gene: TRBJ2-1
v_gene: TRBV10-3
abundance: many
CDR3aa: CAISLESGSYNEQFF

d_gene: TRBD1
j_gene: TRBJ2-7
v_gene: TRBV18
abundance: .
CDR3aa: CASSPGTGQREQYF

d_gene: .
j_gene: TRBJ2-7
v_gene: TRBV24-1
abundance: many
CDR3aa: CATSDAGEKQYF

d_gene: TRBD1
j_gene: TRBJ2-7
v_gene: TRBV5-1
abundance: many
CDR3aa: CASSLGTGSSYEQYF

d_gene: .
j_gene: TRBJ1-5
v_gene: TRBV7-8
abundance: .
CDR3aa: CASSLSGQDSNQPQHF

d_gene: .
j_gene: TRBJ2-5
v_gene: TRBV4-1
abundance: many
CDR3aa: CASSTTQGSLETQYF

d_gene: .
j_gene: TRBJ2-5
v_gene: TRBV20-1
abundance: .
CDR3aa: CSARMGLPQETQYF

d_gene: .
j_gene: TRBJ2-2
v_gene: TRBV29-1
abundance: many
CDR3aa: CSVGLRSSRIANTGELFF

d_gene: TRBD1
j_gene: TRBJ2-2
v_gene: TRBV19
abundance: many
CDR3aa: CASSLQGFGELFF

d_gene: .
j_gene: TRBJ2-5
v_gene: TRBV5-1
abundance: many
CDR3aa: CASSLGRLEETQYF

d_gene: .
j_gene: TRBJ1-5
v_gene: TRBV4-1
abundance: many
CDR3aa: CASSQDWRAGQPQHF

d_gene: .
j_gene: TRBJ2-4
v_gene: TRBV27
abundance: many
CDR3aa: CASSPNPPAQNIQYF

d_gene: TRBD2
j_gene: TRBJ2-1
v_gene: TRBV20-1
abundance: many
CDR3aa: CSARALAGEAGEQFF

d_gene: TRBD1
j_gene: TRBJ2-7
v_gene: TRBV2
abundance: many
CDR3aa: CASSPDRGNEQYF

d_gene: .
j_gene: TRBJ1-1
v_gene: TRBV7-9
abundance: .
CDR3aa: CASSPWVNTEAFF

d_gene: .
j_gene: TRBJ2-5
v_gene: TRBV15
abundance: many
CDR3aa: CATSRDGILRLQETQYF

d_gene: .
j_gene: TRBJ1-4
v_gene: TRBV7-8
abundance: .
CDR3aa: CASSSRRGDEKLFF

d_gene: .
j_gene: TRBJ2-7
v_gene: TRBV13
abundance: few
CDR3aa: CASSFARGNSYEQYF

d_gene: TRBD1
j_gene: TRBJ2-7
v_gene: TRBV12-3/TRBV12-4
abundance: medium-sized
CDR3aa: CASSPHGQATYEQYF

d_gene: TRBD1
j_gene: TRBJ1-5
v_gene: TRBV7-2
abundance: many
CDR3aa: CASSILAQGVGQPQHF

d_gene: .
j_gene: TRBJ2-7
v_gene: TRBV29-1
abundance: .
CDR3aa: CSVEADYEQYF

d_gene: .
j_gene: TRBJ2-1
v_gene: TRBV15
abundance: many
CDR3aa: CATSSQGGYNEQFF

d_gene: TRBD1
j_gene: TRBJ2-5
v_gene: TRBV18
abundance: many
CDR3aa: CASSRMSLGQQETQYF

d_gene: TRBD1
j_gene: TRBJ1-6
v_gene: TRBV19
abundance: many
CDR3aa: CASTGQGAWNESPLHF

d_gene: TRBD2
j_gene: TRBJ2-5
v_gene: TRBV11-2
abundance: few
CDR3aa: CASSSVPGGETQYF

d_gene: .
j_gene: TRBJ2-1
v_gene: TRBV29-1
abundance: .
CDR3aa: CSVEGVAATRRVQFF

d_gene: .
j_gene: TRBJ2-7
v_gene: TRBV19
abundance: many
CDR3aa: CASSMESGLGEQYF

d_gene: .
j_gene: TRBJ1-2
v_gene: TRBV7-2
abundance: .
CDR3aa: CASSLVLGGYTF

d_gene: TRBD2
j_gene: TRBJ2-5
v_gene: TRBV7-6
abundance: many
CDR3aa: CASSLLAGGREETQYF

d_gene: TRBD1
j_gene: TRBJ2-1
v_gene: TRBV6-4
abundance: many
CDR3aa: CASIWAGGGGNEQFF

d_gene: .
j_gene: TRBJ2-7
v_gene: TRBV5-1
abundance: .
CDR3aa: CASSLAPPSYEQYF

d_gene: TRBD2
j_gene: TRBJ2-7
v_gene: TRBV28
abundance: many
CDR3aa: CASRLSGLGSVVEQYF

d_gene: .
j_gene: TRBJ2-7
v_gene: TRBV9
abundance: many
CDR3aa: CASSVQGSSYEQYF

d_gene: .
j_gene: TRBJ2-1
v_gene: TRBV3-1
abundance: many
CDR3aa: CASSQIVDEQFF

d_gene: .
j_gene: TRBJ2-6
v_gene: TRBV20-1
abundance: medium-sized
CDR3aa: CSATGAGANVLTF

d_gene: TRBD2
j_gene: TRBJ2-5
v_gene: TRBV5-6
abundance: few
CDR3aa: CASSRTRMETQYF

d_gene: TRBD1
j_gene: TRBJ2-2
v_gene: TRBV19
abundance: many
CDR3aa: CASSLRTGATGELFF

d_gene: .
j_gene: TRBJ2-1
v_gene: TRBV4-1
abundance: many
CDR3aa: CASSQDFVRNEQFF

d_gene: .
j_gene: TRBJ2-1
v_gene: TRBV7-9
abundance: many
CDR3aa: CASSLFDNEQFF

d_gene: TRBD1
j_gene: TRBJ2-4
v_gene: TRBV10-1
abundance: .
CDR3aa: CASSRDRENIQYF